This T cell receptor (beta chain) was retrieved from a study of blood T cell repertoires in COVID-19. Study in general: Both acute and convalescent COVID-19 samples were obtained from the United States, Italy and Spain.

Per the original data handling: Scientists estimated how many nucleated cells there were by amplifying reference gene primers. Sequencing was performed with immunoSEQ multiplex PCR; in TCRdb, only in-frame clones are kept and a portion is missing. The V and J calls and clone size are taken from that table; D and trimming were inferred from the DNA. The sample shows a few hundred thousand clones, around 84% of them seen only once. The ends lost 5 bases at V and 9 bases at J; junction bases unmatched: 4. CDR1 MDHEN and CDR2 SYDVKM come from the germline V gene. CDR3 size: 14 residues. Sequences were obtained from peripheral blood. This TCR was recovered from a man in his fifties who had recovered from COVID-19. The chain has TRBV28 and TRBJ1-6, with 10 bases aligning to TRBD1. The CDR3 bases are TGTGCCAGCAGTCGGGACAGGGGAAGTTCACCCCTCCACTTT. Its protein product is CASSRDRGSSPLHF.